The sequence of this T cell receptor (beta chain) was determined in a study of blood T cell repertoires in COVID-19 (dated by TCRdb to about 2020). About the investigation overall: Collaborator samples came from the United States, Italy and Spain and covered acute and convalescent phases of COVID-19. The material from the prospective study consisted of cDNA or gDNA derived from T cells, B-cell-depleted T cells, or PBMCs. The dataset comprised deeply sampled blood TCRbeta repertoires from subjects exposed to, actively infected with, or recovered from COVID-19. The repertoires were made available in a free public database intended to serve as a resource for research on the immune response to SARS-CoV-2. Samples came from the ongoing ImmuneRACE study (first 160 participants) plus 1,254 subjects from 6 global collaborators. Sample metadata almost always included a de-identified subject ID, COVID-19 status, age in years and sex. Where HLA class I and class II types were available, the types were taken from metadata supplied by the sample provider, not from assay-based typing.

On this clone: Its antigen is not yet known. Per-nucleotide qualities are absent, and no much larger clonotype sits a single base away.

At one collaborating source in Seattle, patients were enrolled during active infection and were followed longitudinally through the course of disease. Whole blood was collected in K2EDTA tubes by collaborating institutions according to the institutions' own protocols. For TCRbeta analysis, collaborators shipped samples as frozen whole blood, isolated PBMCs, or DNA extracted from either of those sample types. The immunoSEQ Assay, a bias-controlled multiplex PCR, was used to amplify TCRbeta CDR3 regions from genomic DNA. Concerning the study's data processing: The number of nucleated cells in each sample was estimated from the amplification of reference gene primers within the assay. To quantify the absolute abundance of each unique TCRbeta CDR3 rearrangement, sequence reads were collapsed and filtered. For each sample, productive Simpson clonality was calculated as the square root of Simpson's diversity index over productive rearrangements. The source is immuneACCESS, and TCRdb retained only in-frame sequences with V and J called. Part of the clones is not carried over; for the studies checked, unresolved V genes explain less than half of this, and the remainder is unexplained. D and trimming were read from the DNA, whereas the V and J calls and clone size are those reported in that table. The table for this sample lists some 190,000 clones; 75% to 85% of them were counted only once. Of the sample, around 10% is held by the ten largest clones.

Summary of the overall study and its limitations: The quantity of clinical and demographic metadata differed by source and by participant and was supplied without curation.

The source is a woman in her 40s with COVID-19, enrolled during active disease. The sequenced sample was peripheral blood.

The bases are TGTGCCAGCAGCCCGGACAGGGGGGCGACAACCTTC. Its protein product is CASSPDRGATTF. Recombination joined TRBV3-1 (or the pseudogene TRBV3-2) with TRBJ1-2; TRBD1 aligns with 10 central bases. CDR1 LGHDT and CDR2 YNNKEL are derived from the germline V gene (reference sequence). The CDR3 covers 12 residues, taking in both the cysteine and the phenylalanine. Just CDR3 DNA is preserved here, 36 bases in frame from base 1. The germline V and J ends show losses of 4 bases and 14 bases respectively, and no gene match explains 7 bases of the junction.